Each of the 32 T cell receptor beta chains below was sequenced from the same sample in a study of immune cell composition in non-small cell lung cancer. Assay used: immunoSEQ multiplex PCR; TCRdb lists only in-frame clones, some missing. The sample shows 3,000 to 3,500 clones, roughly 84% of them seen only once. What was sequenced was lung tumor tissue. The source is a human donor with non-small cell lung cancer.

The CDR3 reads CASTPGGSSYNSPLHF. CDR3 bases: TGTGCCAGCACCCCGGGGGGAAGCTCCTATAATTCACCCCTCCACTTT. The V gene is TRBV2, the J gene TRBJ1-6; D might be TRBD1 (5 bases). The CDR3 covers 16 residues. Germline CDR1 and CDR2: SNHLY and FYNNEI. Trimming left V 7 bases short and J 0 bases short, with 13 bases between.

CDR3 sequence reads: CASSLARINQPQHF. The CDR3 region has the DNA TGTGCCAGCAGCTTGGCCAGGATAAATCAGCCCCAGCATTTT. The chain couples TRBV5-5 to TRBJ1-5; D uncertain. This CDR3 spans 14 amino acids. With 0 bases removed from V and 4 bases from J, the gap between germline ends came to 8 bases. Germline V lookup: CDR1 SGHKS, CDR2 YYEKEE (reference sequence).

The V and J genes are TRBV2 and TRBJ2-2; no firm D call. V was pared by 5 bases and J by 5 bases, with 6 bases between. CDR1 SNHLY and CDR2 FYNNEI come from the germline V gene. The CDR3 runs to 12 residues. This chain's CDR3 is CASSHYTGELFF. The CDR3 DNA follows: TGTGCCAGCAGTCACTATACCGGGGAGCTGTTTTTT.

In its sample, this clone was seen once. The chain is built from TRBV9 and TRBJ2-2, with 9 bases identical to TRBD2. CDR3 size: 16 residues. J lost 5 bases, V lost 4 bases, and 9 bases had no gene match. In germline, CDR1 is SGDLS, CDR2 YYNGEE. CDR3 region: CASSQWGSGGTGELFF. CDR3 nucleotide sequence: TGTGCCAGCAGCCAATGGGGTAGCGGGGGTACCGGGGAGCTGTTTTTT. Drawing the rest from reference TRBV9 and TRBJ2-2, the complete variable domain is DSGVTQTPKHLITATGQRVTLRCSPRSGDLSVYWYQQSLDQGLQFLIQYYNGEERAKGNILERFSAQQFPDLHSELNLSSLELGDSALYFCASSQWGSGGTGELFFGEGSRLTVL.

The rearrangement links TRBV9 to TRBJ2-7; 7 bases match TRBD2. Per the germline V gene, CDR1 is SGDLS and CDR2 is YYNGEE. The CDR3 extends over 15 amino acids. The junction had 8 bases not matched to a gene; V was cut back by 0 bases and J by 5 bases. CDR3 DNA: TGTGCCAGCAGCGTAGTCGGCGGGGGATCCGACGAGCAGTACTTC. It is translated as CASSVVGGGSDEQYF. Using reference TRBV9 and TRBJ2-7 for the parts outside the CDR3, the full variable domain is DSGVTQTPKHLITATGQRVTLRCSPRSGDLSVYWYQQSLDQGLQFLIQYYNGEERAKGNILERFSAQQFPDLHSELNLSSLELGDSALYFCASSVVGGGSDEQYFGPGTRLTVT.

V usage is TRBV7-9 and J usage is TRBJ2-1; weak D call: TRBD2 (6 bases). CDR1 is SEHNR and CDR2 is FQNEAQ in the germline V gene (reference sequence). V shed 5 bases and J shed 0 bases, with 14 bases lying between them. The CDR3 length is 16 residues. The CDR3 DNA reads TGTGCCAGCAGCCCGCTTTTTAGCGGCTCCTACAATGAGCAGTTCTTC. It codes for CASSPLFSGSYNEQFF.

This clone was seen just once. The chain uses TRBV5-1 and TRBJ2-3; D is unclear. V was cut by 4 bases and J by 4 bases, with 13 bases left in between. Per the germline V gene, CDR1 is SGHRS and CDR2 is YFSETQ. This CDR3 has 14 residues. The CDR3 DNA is TGCGCCAGCAGCCTGTCAAGCCCCGCAGATACGCAGTATTTT. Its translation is CASSLSSPADTQYF.

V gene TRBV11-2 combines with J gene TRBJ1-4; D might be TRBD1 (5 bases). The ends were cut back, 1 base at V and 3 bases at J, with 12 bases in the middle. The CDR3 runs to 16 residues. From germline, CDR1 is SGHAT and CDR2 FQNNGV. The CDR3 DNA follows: TGTGCCAGCAGCTTAGCGGGCGGGGGGGCTAATGAAAAACTGTTTTTT. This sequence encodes CASSLAGGGANEKLFF.

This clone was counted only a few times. The CDR3 region is CASSNGGAGTQYF. CDR3 bases: TGTGCCAGCAGCAACGGGGGGGCGGGTACGCAGTATTTT. This rearrangement joins TRBV7-3 to TRBJ2-3; 8 bases fit TRBD2. V was pared by 5 bases and J by 8 bases, with 6 bases of the junction left unmatched. Germline CDR1 and CDR2: SGHTA and FQGTGA. CDR3 size: 13 residues.

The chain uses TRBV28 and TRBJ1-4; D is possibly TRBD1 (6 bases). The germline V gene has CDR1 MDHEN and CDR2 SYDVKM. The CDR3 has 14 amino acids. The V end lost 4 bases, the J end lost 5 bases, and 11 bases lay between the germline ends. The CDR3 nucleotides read TGTGCCAGCAGTTCTGGACAGCTGAATGAAAAACTGTTTTTT. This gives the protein CASSSGQLNEKLFF.

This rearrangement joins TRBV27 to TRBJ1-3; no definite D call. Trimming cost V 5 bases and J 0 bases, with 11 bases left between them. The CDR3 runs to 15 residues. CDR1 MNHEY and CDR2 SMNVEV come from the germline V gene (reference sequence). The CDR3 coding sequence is TGTGCCAGCAGTGAAGCGGGTTCCTCTGGAAACACCATATATTTT. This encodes CASSEAGSSGNTIYF.

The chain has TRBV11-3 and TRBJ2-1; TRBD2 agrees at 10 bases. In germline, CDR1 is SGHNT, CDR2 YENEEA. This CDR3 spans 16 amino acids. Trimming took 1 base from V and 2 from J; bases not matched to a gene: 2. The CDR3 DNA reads TGTGCCAGCAGCTTAGGCAGCGGGGGGGCCTACAATGAGCAGTTCTTC. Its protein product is CASSLGSGGAYNEQFF.

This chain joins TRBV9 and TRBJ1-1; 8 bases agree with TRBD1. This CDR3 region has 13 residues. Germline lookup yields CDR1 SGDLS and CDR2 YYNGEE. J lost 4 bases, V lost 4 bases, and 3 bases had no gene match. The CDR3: CASSLTGGTEAFF. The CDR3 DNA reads TGTGCCAGCAGCCTCACAGGGGGCACTGAAGCTTTCTTT.

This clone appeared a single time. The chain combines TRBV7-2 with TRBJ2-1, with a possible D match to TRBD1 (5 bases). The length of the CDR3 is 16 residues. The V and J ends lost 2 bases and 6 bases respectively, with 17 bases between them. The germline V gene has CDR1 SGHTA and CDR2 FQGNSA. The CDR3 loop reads CASSLQSTDRVNEQFF. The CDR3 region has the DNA TGTGCCAGCAGCTTACAGTCGACAGACCGCGTCAATGAGCAGTTCTTC.

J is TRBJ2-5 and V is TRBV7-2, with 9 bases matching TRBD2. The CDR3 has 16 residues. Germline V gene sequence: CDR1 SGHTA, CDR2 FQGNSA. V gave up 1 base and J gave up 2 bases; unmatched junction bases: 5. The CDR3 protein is CASSLVAGGYQETQYF. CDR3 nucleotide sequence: TGTGCCAGCAGCTTAGTTGCGGGGGGGTATCAAGAGACCCAGTACTTC. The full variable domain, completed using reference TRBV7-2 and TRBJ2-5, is GAGVSQSPSNKVTEKGKDVELRCDPISGHTALYWYRQSLGQGLEFLIYFQGNSAPDKSGLPSDRFSAERTGGSVSTLTIQRTQQEDSAVYLCASSLVAGGYQETQYFGPGTRLLVL.

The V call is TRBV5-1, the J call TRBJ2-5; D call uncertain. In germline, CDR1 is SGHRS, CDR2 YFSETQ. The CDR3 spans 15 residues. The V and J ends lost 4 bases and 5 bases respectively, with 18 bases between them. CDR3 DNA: TGCGCCAGCAGCCCAACGGTCCTCGCCGGGGAGACCCAGTACTTC. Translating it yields CASSPTVLAGETQYF.

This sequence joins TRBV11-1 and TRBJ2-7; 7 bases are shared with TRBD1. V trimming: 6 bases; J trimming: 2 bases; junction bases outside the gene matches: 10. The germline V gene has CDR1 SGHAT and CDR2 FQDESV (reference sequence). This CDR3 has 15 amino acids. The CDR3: CASSFRTGHTYEQYF. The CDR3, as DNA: TGTGCCAGCAGTTTCAGGACAGGTCATACCTACGAGCAGTACTTC.

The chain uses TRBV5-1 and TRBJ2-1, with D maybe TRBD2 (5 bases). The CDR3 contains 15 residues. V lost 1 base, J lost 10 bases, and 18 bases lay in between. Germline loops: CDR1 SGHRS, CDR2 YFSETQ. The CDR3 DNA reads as TGCGCCAGCAGCTTGTGGACGGGGTCTATCGGGGAGCAGTTCTTC. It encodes CASSLWTGSIGEQFF.

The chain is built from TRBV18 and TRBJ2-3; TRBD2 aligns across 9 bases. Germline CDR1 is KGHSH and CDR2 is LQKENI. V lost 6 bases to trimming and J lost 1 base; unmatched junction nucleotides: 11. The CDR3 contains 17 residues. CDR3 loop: CASSPRGSGGRTDTQYF. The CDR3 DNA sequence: TGTGCCAGCTCCCCTCGCGGTAGCGGGGGTCGCACAGATACGCAGTATTTT.

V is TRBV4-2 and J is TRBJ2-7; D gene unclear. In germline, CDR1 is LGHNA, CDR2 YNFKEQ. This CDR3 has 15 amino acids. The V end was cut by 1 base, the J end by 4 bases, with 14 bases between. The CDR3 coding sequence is TGTGCCAGCAGCCAAGCGCCGTGGCGAGCGTACGAGCAGTACTTC. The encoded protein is CASSQAPWRAYEQYF.

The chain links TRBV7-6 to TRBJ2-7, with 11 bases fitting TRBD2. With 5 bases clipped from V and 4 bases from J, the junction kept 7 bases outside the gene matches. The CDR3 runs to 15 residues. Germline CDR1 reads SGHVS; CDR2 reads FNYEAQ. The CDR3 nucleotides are TGTGCCAGCAGCCCGCAGCCTAGCGGGGGGTACGAGCAGTACTTC. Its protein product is CASSPQPSGGYEQYF.

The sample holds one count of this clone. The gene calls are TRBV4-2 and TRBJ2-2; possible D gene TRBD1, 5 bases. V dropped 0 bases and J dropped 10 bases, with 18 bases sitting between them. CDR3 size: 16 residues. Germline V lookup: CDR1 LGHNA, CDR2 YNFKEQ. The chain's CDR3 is CASSQDLVRAYEELFF. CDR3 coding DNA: TGTGCCAGCAGCCAAGATCTGGTCAGGGCGTACGAGGAGCTGTTTTTT.

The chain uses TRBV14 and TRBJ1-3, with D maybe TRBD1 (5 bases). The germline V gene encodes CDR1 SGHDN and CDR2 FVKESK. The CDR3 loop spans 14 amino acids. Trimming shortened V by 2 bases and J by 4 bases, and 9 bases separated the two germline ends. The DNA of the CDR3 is TGTGCCAGCAGCCAACTCCGACAGGGAAACACCATATATTTT. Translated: CASSQLRQGNTIYF.

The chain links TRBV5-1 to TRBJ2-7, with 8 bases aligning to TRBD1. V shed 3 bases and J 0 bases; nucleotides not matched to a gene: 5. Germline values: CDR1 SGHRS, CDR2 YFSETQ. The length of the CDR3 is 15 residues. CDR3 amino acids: CASSYTGGNSYEQYF. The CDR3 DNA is TGCGCCAGCAGCTATACAGGGGGAAACTCCTACGAGCAGTACTTC.

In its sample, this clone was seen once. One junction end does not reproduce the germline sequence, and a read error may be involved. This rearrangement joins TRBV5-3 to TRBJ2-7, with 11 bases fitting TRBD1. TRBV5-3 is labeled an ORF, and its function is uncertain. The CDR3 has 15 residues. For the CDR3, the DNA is TGTGCCAGCAGCTTGGCCGGGACAGGGGGCTACGAGCAGTACTTC. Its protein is CASSLAGTGGYEQYF.

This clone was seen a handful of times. CDR3 bases: TGCGCCAGCAGCTTGGAGGGGACAGCCCAATCCTACGAGCAGTACTTC. It is translated as CASSLEGTAQSYEQYF. The V call is TRBV5-1, the J call TRBJ2-7; 7 nucleotides match TRBD1. The CDR3 length is 16 residues. The trim removed 0 bases at V and 1 base at J, leaving 7 bases unmatched. Germline V gene sequence: CDR1 SGHRS, CDR2 YFSETQ.

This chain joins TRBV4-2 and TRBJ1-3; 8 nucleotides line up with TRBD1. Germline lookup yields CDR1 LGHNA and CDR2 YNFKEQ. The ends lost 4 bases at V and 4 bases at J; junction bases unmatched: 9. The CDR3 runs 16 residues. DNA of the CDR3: TGTGCCAGCAGCCCTCGACAGGGGAGTACGGGAAACACCATATATTTT. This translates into CASSPRQGSTGNTIYF.

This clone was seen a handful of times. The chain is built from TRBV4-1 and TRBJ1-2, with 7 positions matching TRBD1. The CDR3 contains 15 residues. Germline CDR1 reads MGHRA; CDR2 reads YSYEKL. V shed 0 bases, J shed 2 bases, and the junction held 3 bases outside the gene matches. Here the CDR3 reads CASSQEDRANYGYTF. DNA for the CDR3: TGCGCCAGCAGCCAAGAAGACAGGGCAAACTATGGCTACACCTTC.

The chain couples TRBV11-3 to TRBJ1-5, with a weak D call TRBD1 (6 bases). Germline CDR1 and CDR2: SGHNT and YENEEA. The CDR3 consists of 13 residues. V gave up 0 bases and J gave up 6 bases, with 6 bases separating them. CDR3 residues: CASSLEGGQPQHF. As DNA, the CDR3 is TGTGCCAGCAGCTTAGAAGGGGGTCAGCCCCAGCATTTT.

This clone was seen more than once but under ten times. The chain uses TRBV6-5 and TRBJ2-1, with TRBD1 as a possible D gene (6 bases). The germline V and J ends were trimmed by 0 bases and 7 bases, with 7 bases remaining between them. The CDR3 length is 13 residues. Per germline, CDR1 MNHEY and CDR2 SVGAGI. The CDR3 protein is CASSYSGANEQFF. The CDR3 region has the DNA TGTGCCAGCAGTTACTCGGGGGCTAATGAGCAGTTCTTC.

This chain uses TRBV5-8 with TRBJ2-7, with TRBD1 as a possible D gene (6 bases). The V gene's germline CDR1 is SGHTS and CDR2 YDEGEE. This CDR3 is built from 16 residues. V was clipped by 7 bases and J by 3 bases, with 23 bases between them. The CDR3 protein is CASGEAGTMGDYEQYF. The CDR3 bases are TGTGCCAGCGGAGAAGCCGGGACAATGGGGGACTACGAGCAGTACTTC.

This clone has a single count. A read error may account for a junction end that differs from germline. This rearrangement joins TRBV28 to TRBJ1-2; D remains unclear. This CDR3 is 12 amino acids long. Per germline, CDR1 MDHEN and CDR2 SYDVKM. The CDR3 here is CASSFFSPPVQF. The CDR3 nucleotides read TGTGCCAGCAGTTTTTTTTCCCCTCCGGTCCAATTC.